A single sample is the source of the 25 T cell receptor beta chains below, sequenced in a study of blood T cell repertoires in COVID-19. Profiled with immunoSEQ multiplex PCR; TCRdb holds only in-frame clones, not every one. This sample yields roughly 140,000 clones, of which about 89% are seen a single time; approximately 10% belongs to the top ten. Sequenced sample: PBMCs or T cells enriched from blood (not recorded which). These receptor sequences come from a man in his sixties who had recovered from COVID-19.

The chain couples TRBV5-6 to TRBJ2-2; tentatively, D is TRBD2 (5 bases). V lost 0 bases and J 6 bases, leaving 18 bases between the germline ends. CDR1 is SGHDT, CDR2 YYEEEE, per germline. The CDR3 totals 17 residues. The CDR3 bases are TGTGCCAGCAGCTTGGTCGGGGTGGCGGTCCTGTCCGGGGAGCTGTTTTTT. The encoded protein is CASSLVGVAVLSGELFF. Supplemented by reference TRBV5-6 and TRBJ2-2, the full variable domain reads DAGVTQSPTHLIKTRGQQVTLRCSPKSGHDTVSWYQQALGQGPQFIFQYYEEEERQRGNFPDRFSGHQFPNYSSELNVNALLLGDSALYLCASSLVGVAVLSGELFFGEGSRLTVL.

The chain uses TRBV15 and TRBJ2-7, with a possible D match to TRBD2 (5 bases). This CDR3 contains 15 residues. Germline V gene data show CDR1 as LNHNV and CDR2 as YYDKDF (reference sequence). Trimming pared 1 base from V and 9 bases from J, leaving 19 bases between. The CDR3 sequence is CATSRGGNPSVGQYF. The CDR3 coding sequence is TGTGCCACCAGCAGAGGAGGGAACCCATCAGTCGGGCAGTACTTC.

Note on this clone: Other DNA sequences from this sample encode an identical CDR3 as well. This sequence joins TRBV19 and TRBJ1-5; 7 bases line up with TRBD1. CDR1 and CDR2 from the germline V gene are LNHDA and SQIVND (reference sequence). The CDR3 sequence is 13 residues long. The J segment lost 6 bases and the V segment lost 6 bases, leaving 5 bases of the junction unmatched. The CDR3 DNA sequence: TGTGCCAGTAGCGAGGGGGCAGGTCAGCCCCAGCATTTT. Translating gives CASSEGAGQPQHF. Supplemented by reference TRBV19 and TRBJ1-5, the full variable domain reads DGGITQSPKYLFRKEGQNVTLSCEQNLNHDAMYWYRQDPGQGLRLIYYSQIVNDFQKGDIAEGYSVSREKKESFPLTVTSAQKNPTAFYLCASSEGAGQPQHFGDGTRLSIL.

The table lists this clone with a few counts. The rearrangement links TRBV3-1 (or the pseudogene TRBV3-2) to TRBJ2-7; a possible D gene is TRBD1 (6 bases). The CDR3 contains 16 residues. Trimming removed 6 bases from V and 0 bases from J, with 18 bases in between. Germline V gene sequence: CDR1 LGHDT, CDR2 YNNKEL (reference sequence). CDR3 coding DNA: TGTGCCAGCAGGCGTTCCCCACAGGGAGTCTCCTACGAGCAGTACTTC. This gives the protein CASRRSPQGVSYEQYF.

The chain combines TRBV7-2 with TRBJ2-5, with unresolved D. This CDR3 region has 13 residues. V shed 5 bases and J shed 4 bases, with 11 bases lying between them. CDR1 is SGHTA, CDR2 FQGNSA, per germline. The CDR3 bases are TGTGCCAGCAGCCTCCGAACGAGAGAGACCCAGTACTTC. It encodes CASSLRTRETQYF.

The chain recombines TRBV18 with TRBJ2-1; TRBD2 agrees at 13 bases. Germline CDR1 is KGHSH and CDR2 is LQKENI. V gave up 3 bases and J gave up 8 bases; unmatched junction bases: 4. The CDR3 is made up of 15 amino acids. The DNA for the CDR3 is TGTGCCAGCTCACCCGGGACTAGCGGGGTCGATGAGCAGTTCTTC. Amino acids: CASSPGTSGVDEQFF.

This clone has a single count. Other DNA sequences from this sample encode an identical CDR3 as well. This chain joins TRBV11-2 and TRBJ2-1; 7 nucleotides match TRBD1. V dropped 2 bases and J dropped 3; count of bases not matched to a gene: 4. The CDR3 covers 15 residues. CDR1 is SGHAT, CDR2 FQNNGV, per germline. The CDR3 loop reads CASSLTGTVYNEQFF. CDR3 nucleotide sequence: TGTGCCAGCAGCTTAACCGGGACAGTCTACAATGAGCAGTTCTTC.

This chain connects TRBV7-6 to TRBJ2-3; unclear D gene. Trimming shortened V by 1 base and J by 0 bases, and 8 bases separated the two germline ends. Germline loops: CDR1 SGHVS, CDR2 FNYEAQ. The CDR3 totals 15 residues. The CDR3 nucleotides are TGTGCCAGCAGCTTAGTCGAGACTAGCACAGATACGCAGTATTTT. Translating it yields CASSLVETSTDTQYF.

On this clone itself: The germline gene is not matched at one end of the junction; a read error may be the cause. The chain combines TRBV7-7 with TRBJ2-2; the match to TRBD2 covers 12 bases. The CDR3 sequence is 15 residues long. Per germline, CDR1 SSHAT and CDR2 FNYEAQ (reference sequence). Here the CDR3 reads CASSSGLAGTGELFF. The CDR3 DNA sequence: TGTGCTAGCAGCTCGGGACTAGCGGGTACCGGGGAGCTGTTTTTT.

The rearrangement links TRBV12-3 or TRBV12-4 to TRBJ2-5; D is possibly TRBD2 (6 bases). V lost 5 bases and J lost 4, with 11 bases in between. The CDR3 contains 13 residues. The CDR3 DNA follows: TGTGCCAGCAGTCCCAGGAGGGCAGAGACCCAGTACTTC. Translated, it gives CASSPRRAETQYF.

The chain uses TRBV30 and TRBJ2-1; 7 bases map to TRBD1. This CDR3 has 13 residues. CDR1 is GTSNPN and CDR2 is SVGIG in the germline V gene (reference sequence). V gave up 3 bases and J gave up 4 bases; unmatched junction bases: 3. The CDR3 DNA reads as TGTGCCTGGAGCCGGGACAGTTACAATGAGCAGTTCTTC. It encodes CAWSRDSYNEQFF.

The J gene is TRBJ2-1, the V gene TRBV27; D possibly corresponds to TRBD2 (6 bases). There are 13 residues in the CDR3. V lost 6 bases and J lost 9, with 15 bases in between. Germline V lookup: CDR1 MNHEY, CDR2 SMNVEV (reference sequence). CDR3: CASRGGLKPEQFF. The DNA of the CDR3 is TGTGCCAGCAGGGGGGGACTTAAACCTGAGCAGTTCTTC.

The chain employs TRBV5-6 and TRBJ2-7; 8 bases are shared with TRBD2. The CDR3 has 14 residues. Germline CDR1 is SGHDT and CDR2 is YYEEEE. V dropped 0 bases and J dropped 6; count of bases not matched to a gene: 5. Here the CDR3 DNA reads TGTGCCAGCAGCTTGGTCGGACTAGCACGCGAGCAGTACTTC. It codes for CASSLVGLAREQYF. The full variable domain, rest sourced from reference TRBV5-6 and TRBJ2-7, is DAGVTQSPTHLIKTRGQQVTLRCSPKSGHDTVSWYQQALGQGPQFIFQYYEEEERQRGNFPDRFSGHQFPNYSSELNVNALLLGDSALYLCASSLVGLAREQYFGPGTRLTVT.

The chain couples TRBV9 to TRBJ1-6; the D gene is possibly TRBD1 (6 bases). Germline CDR1 is SGDLS and CDR2 is YYNGEE. The CDR3 has 13 amino acids. Trimming removed 4 bases at V and 8 bases at J, with 10 bases between. This CDR3 reads CASSLTGYSPLHF. The CDR3 nucleotides are TGTGCCAGCAGCCTTACAGGGTATTCACCCCTCCACTTT.

This clone was picked up one time. This chain links TRBV28 with TRBJ2-7, with D uncertain. Germline V gene lookup returns CDR1 MDHEN and CDR2 SYDVKM. Deletions cut 1 base from V and 3 bases from J, with 10 bases between. This CDR3 comprises 14 residues. The CDR3 DNA reads as TGTGCCAGCAGTTTATCACTATCCCGCTACGAGCAGTACTTC. This sequence encodes CASSLSLSRYEQYF.

The chain recombines TRBV2 with TRBJ1-1; possibly TRBD1 for D (6 bases). The CDR3 length is 12 residues. Germline V gene sequence: CDR1 SNHLY, CDR2 FYNNEI. V lost 5 bases, J lost 6 bases, and 10 bases lay in between. This CDR3 is CASSIQGSEAFF. In DNA form, the CDR3 reads TGTGCCAGCAGTATACAGGGCTCTGAAGCTTTCTTT.

The gene calls are TRBV19 and TRBJ2-2; D is possibly TRBD2 (6 bases). The V end lost 7 bases, the J end lost 5 bases, and 20 bases lay between the germline ends. This CDR3 region has 16 residues. The germline V gene encodes CDR1 LNHDA and CDR2 SQIVND (reference sequence). The CDR3 spells CASTIGVGGETGELFF. The DNA of the CDR3 is TGTGCCAGTACCATAGGGGTCGGGGGTGAAACCGGGGAGCTGTTTTTT.

CDR3 sequence: CASSLGMAGSGYTF. The CDR3 DNA is TGTGCCAGCAGCTTAGGAATGGCGGGCTCTGGCTACACCTTC. V is TRBV11-2 and J is TRBJ1-2; D gene uncertain. V lost 1 base and J lost 7, with 13 bases in between. This CDR3 has 14 amino acids. Germline CDR1 SGHAT, CDR2 FQNNGV.

The V call is TRBV13, the J call TRBJ2-7, with TRBD1 identical over 9 bases. The CDR3 loop spans 13 amino acids. Germline assignment: CDR1 PRHDT and CDR2 FYEKMQ (reference sequence). Trimming removed 3 bases from V and 5 bases from J; junction bases left unmatched: 2. CDR3 region: CASSLDRGNEQYF. The CDR3, as DNA: TGTGCCAGCAGCTTGGACAGGGGCAACGAGCAGTACTTC.

This clone has only one observation. CDR3 in amino acids: CAWSVQQNSGNTIYF. CDR3 coding DNA: TGTGCCTGGAGTGTACAGCAGAACTCTGGAAACACCATATATTTT. The rearrangement joins TRBV30 to TRBJ1-3; unclear D gene. Germline CDR1 and CDR2: GTSNPN and SVGIG (reference sequence). The CDR3 consists of 15 residues. The V end lost 0 bases, the J end lost 0 bases, and 9 bases lay between the germline ends.

The chain is built from TRBV7-8 and TRBJ2-1; D is perhaps TRBD1 (7 bases). Germline V gene lookup returns CDR1 SGHVS and CDR2 FQNEAQ. V shed 5 bases and J shed 8 bases, with 19 bases lying between them. This CDR3 is 15 amino acids long. The CDR3: CASSPRETGFDEQFF. The CDR3 DNA sequence: TGTGCCAGCAGCCCCCGGGAGACAGGGTTCGATGAGCAGTTCTTC.

As regards this clone: Other nucleotide sequences in the sample specify the same CDR3. This chain uses TRBV30 with TRBJ1-2; tentatively, D is TRBD1 (5 bases). The CDR3 consists of 12 residues. Germline loops: CDR1 GTSNPN, CDR2 SVGIG (reference sequence). V was shortened by 2 bases and J by 4 bases, with 8 bases between the two germline ends. The CDR3 nucleotides are TGTGCCTGGAGTCTGGGGGGCTATGGCTACACCTTC. Translating gives CAWSLGGYGYTF.

The chain employs TRBV7-3 and TRBJ2-2; TRBD1 agrees at 8 bases. J was trimmed by 4 bases and V by 6 bases; bases with no gene match: 7. Germline CDR1 and CDR2: SGHTA and FQGTGA. The length of the CDR3 is 15 residues. The CDR3 DNA follows: TGTGCCAGCAGTTGGACAGGGCTCCCCACCGGGGAGCTGTTTTTT. The encoded protein is CASSWTGLPTGELFF.

This chain connects TRBV27 to TRBJ2-2; D gene unclear. From germline, CDR1 is MNHEY and CDR2 SMNVEV (reference sequence). This CDR3 comprises 14 residues. V was trimmed by 3 bases and J by 7 bases, leaving 12 bases between them. Here the CDR3 DNA reads TGTGCCAGCAGTTTGGCGGAATTAGGCGGGGAGCTGTTTTTT. Amino acid sequence: CASSLAELGGELFF.

This sequence joins TRBV19 and TRBJ1-2; 9 bases fit TRBD1. The V segment lost 5 bases and the J segment 8 bases; nucleotides outside the gene matches: 6. Germline CDR1 and CDR2: LNHDA and SQIVND (reference sequence). The CDR3 runs to 13 residues. The DNA for the CDR3 is TGTGCCAGTAGTCCTCGGACAGGGGTCGGCTACACCTTC. Translating it yields CASSPRTGVGYTF.